This T cell receptor beta chain stems from a study of post-analysis software for immune sequencing data (dated by TCRdb to about 2015). About the investigation overall: The recorded disease courses included relapsing-remitting, secondary progressive and progressive-relapsing multiple sclerosis, and some patients had no subtype annotation. The multiple sclerosis patient repertoires were compared with roughly twelve previously published healthy control repertoires from donors aged about 6 to 26 years. A subset of samples was prepared in parallel using single-end sample barcoding, then pooled and co-amplified after Illumina adapter ligation. What the research found in general, with its limitations: Direct clustering with F measure revealed strong co-clustering of samples prepared in the same batch, which led to a batch-effect correction. Significantly higher frequencies in patients than in controls were found for five or six TRBV segments, including TRBV5-6, TRBV5-1 and TRBV20-1. The control group was slightly older than the multiple sclerosis patient group. Significantly lower normalized Chao1 diversity was found in multiple sclerosis patients than in controls, suggesting substantial peripheral T-cell clonal expansion.

On this clonotype: Its specific antigen is unknown. Base qualities are not recorded, but no much larger clone differs from it by a single base.

TCR beta repertoires were profiled from peripheral blood of about a dozen young patients with multiple sclerosis to demonstrate the VDJtools post-analysis software. The multiple sclerosis patients were children and adolescents ranging in age from roughly 6 to 15 years. Library prep was done by PCR. TCRdb records Illumina HiSeq 2500 as the sequencer. Unique molecular identifiers were incorporated into TCR beta cDNA libraries to reduce PCR and sequencing biases. Per 1 to 10 million input T cells, roughly 500,000 cDNA molecules were obtained, such that each molecule approximated one T cell. Patient libraries were prepared and sequenced with the same protocol used for the earlier healthy control dataset. Samples belonging to the same batch were prepared together, multiplexed and sequenced on a shared HiSeq lane. In the source study's methods: Raw barcoded reads were processed with MIGEC, and single-read molecular identifier groups were discarded before consensus assembly and CDR3 extraction. Clonotype tables were post-analysed with VDJtools, normalizing diversity by down-sampling all datasets to the smallest sample size. In repertoire overlap clustering, CDR3 amino acid sequences, but not nucleotide sequences, were matched to correct batch-related cross-sample contamination. The raw public data were reprocessed by TCRdb itself: fastp quality trimming at Q25, MiXCR clonotype calling, in-frame beta chains only. Rows merge per CDR3 protein into single entries with the most common DNA and genes. V and J calls and clone size were set by TCRdb, not the authors. Counted in this sample were about 770,000 distinct CDR3 sequences; under 60% of them appeared once. The ten biggest clones cover approximately 5% of the sample.

Spanning cysteine to phenylalanine, the CDR3 consists of 17 amino acids. Left in the record is the CDR3 DNA by itself, 51 bases read in frame from the first base. Trimming at the junction amounts to 0 bases on V and 2 bases on J, and the germline ends lie 17 bases apart. From a lookup of the germline V gene (reference sequence), CDR1 and CDR2 are DFQATT and SNEGSKA. The source is a girl under 18 with multiple sclerosis. Recombination connected TRBV20-1 to TRBJ1-5; the D segment could be TRBD1, given 5 matching bases. Sequenced sample: blood. The nucleotide sequence is TGCAGTGCTAGAGACCCCCCCTCCGGGGGGGGCAATCAGCCCCAGCATTTT. Its translation reads: CSARDPPSGGGNQPQHF.